This T cell receptor beta chain stems from a study of CD8 T cells in ankylosing spondylitis. The V and J ends lost 10 bases and 4 bases respectively, with 13 bases between them. This CDR3 comprises 13 residues. Germline CDR1 is KGHDR and CDR2 is SFDVKD. TCRdb itself ran the 5' RACE reads through MiXCR, one entry per CDR3 protein. This sample yields about 350,000 distinct CDR3 sequences, of which 20% to 25% are seen a single time; 10% to 15% belongs to the top ten. This clonotype was recorded at least ten times. This TCR came from a male donor with ankylosing spondylitis or in good health (not recorded which). The V and J genes are TRBV24-1 and TRBJ1-5; D remains unclear. The source material was blood, either unsorted or a sorted T cell fraction (not recorded which). CDR3 loop: CATGQESNQPQHF. The CDR3 nucleotides read TGTGCCACTGGGCAGGAATCTAATCAGCCCCAGCATTTT.